This T cell receptor beta chain was identified during a study of blood T cell repertoires in COVID-19. Study-level background: Italy, Spain and the United States were the sources of the convalescent and acute COVID-19 samples.

TCRdb's table, derived via immunoSEQ multiplex PCR, lists solely in-frame clones and lacks some. The sample shows around 430,000 clones, 70% to 90% of them seen only once. Material for sequencing was peripheral blood. This receptor was taken from a woman aged 50 to 60 with COVID-19, enrolled during active disease.

DNA for the CDR3: TGTGCCACCAGGCTCGCGGGGTCCTACAATGAGCAGTTCTTC. Translating gives CATRLAGSYNEQFF. The chain links TRBV15 to TRBJ2-1; a weak D match, TRBD2 (6 bases). Trimming stripped 6 bases from V and 1 base from J, with 10 bases between. Germline CDR1 reads LNHNV; CDR2 reads YYDKDF (reference sequence). The CDR3 runs to 14 residues.